The entry below gives a single TCR beta chain sequence along with its context. The antigen is unknown. The data stem from a study of response to subunit inactivated influenza vaccine. General observations from the study: The authors proposed limited new T cell recruitment per seasonal influenza vaccination.

V lost 3 bases, J lost 9 bases, and 8 bases stayed unmatched. This CDR3 spans 14 amino acids. From germline, CDR1 is MNHEY and CDR2 SMNVEV (reference sequence). Each CDR3 protein gets one entry after TCRdb re-called the RT-PCR reads with MiXCR. The sample comprises hundreds of thousands of distinct CDR3 sequences, less than 8% of which are singletons, and roughly 13% rests with the top ten. The clonotype comes from a man between 50 and 70 years old who received an inactivated influenza vaccine. Specimen: PBMCs from blood, collected approximately 25 months after vaccination. V usage is TRBV27 and J usage is TRBJ2-1; TRBD2 matches at 7 bases. The DNA for the CDR3 is TGTGCCAGCAGTTTGAAGCGGGGTACACCTGAGCAGTTCTTC. Encoded protein: CASSLKRGTPEQFF.